This T cell receptor (beta chain) was sequenced in a study of spatial heterogeneity in lung cancer. General study findings and limits: Expanded intratumoral alpha and beta TCR counts tracked tumor mutation counts.

The CDR3 has 13 residues. The germline CDR1 and CDR2 sequences are SQVTM and ANQGSEA. The V end was cut by 7 bases, the J end by 1 base, with 12 bases between. At least ten counts were recorded for this clonotype. The target antigen is unknown. Being off target in a library aimed at alpha chains, this beta chain has a size of little meaning. TCRdb re-called the 5' RACE reads with MiXCR, one entry per CDR3 protein. Among 5,000 to 6,500 distinct CDR3 sequences listed, 5.5% to 7% were seen once. The sample's time point: sample taken at primary tumor resection. Patients with untreated early-stage non-small cell lung cancer, numbering 72, were the donors.

This sequence originates from a female donor with early-stage non-small cell lung cancer. This chain links TRBV29-1 with TRBJ2-3; D gene unclear. The material sequenced was lung tumor tissue, taken at surgery. In DNA form, the CDR3 reads TGCAGCGCAAGCGAAGGGCGCACAGATACGCAGTATTTT. Translation gives CSASEGRTDTQYF.